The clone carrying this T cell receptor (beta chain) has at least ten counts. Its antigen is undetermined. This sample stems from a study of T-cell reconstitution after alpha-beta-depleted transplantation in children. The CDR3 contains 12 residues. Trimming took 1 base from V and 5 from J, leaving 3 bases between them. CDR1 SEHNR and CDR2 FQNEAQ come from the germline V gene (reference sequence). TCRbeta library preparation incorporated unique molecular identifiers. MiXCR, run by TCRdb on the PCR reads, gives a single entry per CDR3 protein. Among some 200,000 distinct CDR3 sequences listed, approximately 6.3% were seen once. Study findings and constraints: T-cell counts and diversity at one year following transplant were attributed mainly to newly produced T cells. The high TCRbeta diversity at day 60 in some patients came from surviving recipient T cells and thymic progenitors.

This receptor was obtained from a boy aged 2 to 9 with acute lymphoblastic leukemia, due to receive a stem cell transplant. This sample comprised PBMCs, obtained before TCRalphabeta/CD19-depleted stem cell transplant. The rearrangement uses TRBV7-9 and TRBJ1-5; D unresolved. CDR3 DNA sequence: TGTGCCAGCAGCTTAGATGATCAGCCCCAGCATTTT. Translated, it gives CASSLDDQPQHF.